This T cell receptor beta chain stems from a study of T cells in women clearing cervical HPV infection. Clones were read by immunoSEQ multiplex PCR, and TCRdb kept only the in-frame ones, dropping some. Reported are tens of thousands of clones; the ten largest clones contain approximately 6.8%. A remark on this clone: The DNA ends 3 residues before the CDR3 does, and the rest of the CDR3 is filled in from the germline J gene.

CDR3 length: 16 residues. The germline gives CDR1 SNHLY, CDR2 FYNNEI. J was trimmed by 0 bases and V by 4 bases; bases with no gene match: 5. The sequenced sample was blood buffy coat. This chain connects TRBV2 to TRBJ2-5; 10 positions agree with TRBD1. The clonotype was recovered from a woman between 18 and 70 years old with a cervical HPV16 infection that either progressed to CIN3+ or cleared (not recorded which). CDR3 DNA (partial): TGTGCCAGCAGTGGGGGGACAGGGGCGTACCAAGAGACC. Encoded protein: CASSGGTGAYQET. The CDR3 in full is CASSGGTGAYQETQYF. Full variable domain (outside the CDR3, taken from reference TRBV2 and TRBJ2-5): EPEVTQTPSHQVTQMGQEVILRCVPISNHLYFYWYRQILGQKVEFLVSFYNNEISEKSEIFDDQFSVERPDGSNFTLKIRSTKLEDSAMYFCASSGGTGAYQETQYFGPGTRLLVL.